A selection of T cell receptor beta chains follows, all from one sample in a study of CD8 T cells in Susac syndrome. TCRdb analysed the immunoSEQ multiplex PCR reads with MiXCR anew, one entry per CDR3 protein. Among about 240,000 distinct CDR3 sequences listed, around 96% were seen once. Sequencing input: CD4+ T cells from PBMCs. The source of these receptors is a human donor with Susac syndrome. Both conserved end residues are part of each CDR3. D genes are given only for firm matches. Size values are once, few and many counts, or a class for expanded clones, and some rows have none.

D gene | clone size | J gene | V gene | CDR3 DNA | CDR3 protein
- | - | TRBJ2-5 | TRBV6-6 | TGTGCCAGCAGTCAGCAGGGAAGGGAGACCCAGTACTTC | CASSQQGRETQYF
- | - | TRBJ2-3 | TRBV18 | TGTGCCAGCTCACCACTGAGTCCCGGCGCAGATACGCAGTATTTT | CASSPLSPGADTQYF
- | - | TRBJ1-1 | TRBV5-6 | TGTGCCAGCACCCCCGCTTTCTTT | CASTPAFF
- | - | TRBJ2-7 | TRBV11-2 | TGTGCCAGCAGCTTAGATCAGGCTACCCTCTCCTACGAGCAGTACTTC | CASSLDQATLSYEQYF
TRBD2 | - | TRBJ2-2 | TRBV9 | TGTGCCAGCAGCATTTCGGGACTAGCGGGAGGGCTCGCCACCGGGGAGCTGTTTTTT | CASSISGLAGGLATGELFF
- | - | TRBJ1-1 | TRBV9 | TGTGCCAGCAGCGTAGGGAGGCAGACAGGCCCGAACACTGAAGCTTTCTTT | CASSVGRQTGPNTEAFF
- | - | TRBJ2-6 | TRBV6-1 | TGTGCCAGCAGTCCGAGGCTAGGACGGGTCTCTGGGGCCAACGTCCTGACTTTC | CASSPRLGRVSGANVLTF
TRBD1 | - | TRBJ2-1 | TRBV29-1 | TGCAGCGTGGACAGGGGCTTCGACAATGAGCAGTTCTTC | CSVDRGFDNEQFF
- | once | TRBJ2-3 | TRBV21-1 | TGTGCCAGCAGCCCAAGGGGCCTAGAAACAGATACGCAGTATTTT | CASSPRGLETDTQYF
- | - | TRBJ1-1 | TRBV20-1 | TGCAGTGCTAGTAACAGGGCGAGAGCTTTCTTT | CSASNRARAFF
- | - | TRBJ1-4 | TRBV30 | TGTGCCGGCAAGGGACGGATAAATGAAAAACTGTTTTTT | CAGKGRINEKLFF
- | - | TRBJ2-1 | TRBV18 | TGTGCCAGCTCACCAGGATGGAGCTCCTACAATGAGCAGTTCTTC | CASSPGWSSYNEQFF
TRBD1 | - | TRBJ2-7 | TRBV11-3 | TGTGCCAGCAGCTTAGGCGACAGGGCGTCCTACGAGCAGTACTTC | CASSLGDRASYEQYF
- | once | TRBJ2-3 | TRBV11-2 | TGTGCCAGCAAACTAAGAACAGATACGCAGTATTTT | CASKLRTDTQYF
TRBD2 | - | TRBJ2-5 | TRBV5-1 | TGCGCCAGCAGCACAGAAAGGACTAGCGGGAGTGAGACCCAGTACTTC | CASSTERTSGSETQYF